Detailed here is one T cell receptor beta chain. With 60 Vbeta and 13 Jbeta primers, the PCR was carried out. Sequencing used immunoSEQ multiplex PCR; TCRdb keeps in-frame clones, though not all of them. The repertoire holds roughly 180,000 clones, with just under 85% as singletons. The data were obtained in a study of cytomegalovirus exposure and HLA in healthy donors. The CDR3 has 13 amino acids. Losses at the gene ends were 6 bases for V and 4 bases for J; bases not matched to a gene: 3. Germline V gene lookup returns CDR1 MNHNS and CDR2 SASEGT. V usage is TRBV6-1 and J usage is TRBJ2-1, with TRBD1 matching 7 bases. The sequencing input was PBMCs. This clonotype was obtained from a girl between 5 and 17 years old in good health and CMV-seropositive. The CDR3 sequence: CASSETGYNEQFF. Here the CDR3 DNA reads TGTGCCAGCAGCGAGACAGGGTACAATGAGCAGTTCTTC.